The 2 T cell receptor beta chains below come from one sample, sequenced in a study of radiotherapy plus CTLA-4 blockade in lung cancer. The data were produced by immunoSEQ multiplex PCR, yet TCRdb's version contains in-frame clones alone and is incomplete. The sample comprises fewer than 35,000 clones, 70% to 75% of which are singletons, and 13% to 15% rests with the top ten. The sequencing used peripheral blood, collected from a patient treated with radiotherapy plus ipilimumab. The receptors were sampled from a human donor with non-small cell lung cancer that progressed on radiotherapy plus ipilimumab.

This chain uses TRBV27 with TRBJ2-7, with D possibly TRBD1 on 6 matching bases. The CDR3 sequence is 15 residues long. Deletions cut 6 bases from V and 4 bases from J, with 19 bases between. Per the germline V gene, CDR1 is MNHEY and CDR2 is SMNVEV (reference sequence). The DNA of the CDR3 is TGTGCCAGCAGCGTACAGGGAGCCCACTATTACGAGCAGTACTTC. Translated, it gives CASSVQGAHYYEQYF.

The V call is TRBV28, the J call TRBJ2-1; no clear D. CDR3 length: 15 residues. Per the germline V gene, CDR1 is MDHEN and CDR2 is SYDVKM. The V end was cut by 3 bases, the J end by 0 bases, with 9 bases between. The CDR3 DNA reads TGTGCCAGCAGTTTCTCGGTACCCTCCTACAATGAGCAGTTCTTC. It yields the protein CASSFSVPSYNEQFF.